This TCR beta chain stems from a study of blood T cells in healthy people across ages. Whole-study results and caveats: Investigators viewed diversity estimates from one million T cells as underestimates, the study reported. Bulk PBMC profiling left naive and antigen-experienced comparisons inconclusive.

Combining a sample-barcoded 5' primer with a J-beta primer mix, a second PCR ran for roughly 7 to 11 cycles. Via MiXCR, TCRdb re-called the 5' RACE reads, giving one row per CDR3 protein. The sample includes 800,000 to 1,300,000 distinct CDR3 sequences, under 30% of them seen just once. This clonotype was seen only a few times. Its antigen remains unidentified. Deletions cut 6 bases from V and 6 bases from J, with 19 bases between. CDR1 is DFQATT and CDR2 is SNEGSKA in the germline V gene (reference sequence). The length of the CDR3 is 14 residues. Another study also made use of these data, one on T cells of mothers and their children. That paper adds: Inherited differences only slightly affect thymic shaping of TCR recombination output. It was related mother-child pairs that showed slightly higher overlap than unrelated pairs, without reaching significance.

The sample consisted of blood. This receptor was obtained from a girl aged 2-9 years in good health. The V and J genes are TRBV20-1 and TRBJ2-3; D possibly corresponds to TRBD1 (6 bases). The CDR3 DNA follows: TGCAGTGCGGATTTAGGGGGATGGTCTGATACGCAGTATTTT. As protein: CSADLGGWSDTQYF.